The sequence of this T cell receptor (beta chain) was determined in a study of Ad26.COV2.S vaccination and SARS-CoV-2 variants. Study background: Intramuscularly, Ad26.COV2.S was given either once or twice, 56 days apart.

Treatment specified: over 15 received Ad26.COV2.S at low or high dose, single or two shots; 5 received placebo; per-sample allocation not given. Day 63 after the first injection of vaccine or placebo was the sampling time. Germline V CDR1 and CDR2: MNHEY, SVGEGT. Trimming cost V 5 bases and J 2 bases; bases outside gene matches: 5. CDR3 size: 15 residues. Profiled with immunoSEQ multiplex PCR; TCRdb holds only in-frame clones, not every one. The table includes hundreds of thousands of clones, roughly 90% detected once. The sequence came from a person aged 18 to 59 who received the Ad26.COV2.S COVID-19 vaccine or a placebo. Sequences were derived from peripheral blood, sampled in a trial of Ad26.COV2.S vaccine versus placebo. The chain combines TRBV6-2 or TRBV6-3 with TRBJ2-2, with TRBD1 matching 7 bases. The CDR3 region has the DNA TGTGCCAGCAGTCGACAGGGAGTCAACACCGGGGAGCTGTTTTTT. This codes for CASSRQGVNTGELFF.